This record looks at one T cell receptor beta chain sequence and its context. Its antigen is not identified. The sample originates from a study of T cell responses to AZD1222 COVID-19 vaccine. The study's findings and limits: Once two AZD1222 doses were given, Spike-specific TCR breadth and depth went up.

Some clones are missing from TCRdb's copy, which holds only in-frame ones; the method was immunoSEQ multiplex PCR. Seen here are over 95,000 clones, roughly 90% observed once, and the top ten hold just under 7.5%. V was pared by 7 bases and J by 3 bases, with 11 bases between. This CDR3 is built from 13 residues. The V and J genes are TRBV12-3 or TRBV12-4 and TRBJ2-3; tentative D call: TRBD2 (5 bases). This clonotype was obtained from an adult in good health. The sequencing here drew on peripheral blood, taken on day 0 of AZD1222 vaccination. DNA of the CDR3: TGTGCCAGCATCCTAGGACTTACAGATACGCAGTATTTT. Translated: CASILGLTDTQYF.